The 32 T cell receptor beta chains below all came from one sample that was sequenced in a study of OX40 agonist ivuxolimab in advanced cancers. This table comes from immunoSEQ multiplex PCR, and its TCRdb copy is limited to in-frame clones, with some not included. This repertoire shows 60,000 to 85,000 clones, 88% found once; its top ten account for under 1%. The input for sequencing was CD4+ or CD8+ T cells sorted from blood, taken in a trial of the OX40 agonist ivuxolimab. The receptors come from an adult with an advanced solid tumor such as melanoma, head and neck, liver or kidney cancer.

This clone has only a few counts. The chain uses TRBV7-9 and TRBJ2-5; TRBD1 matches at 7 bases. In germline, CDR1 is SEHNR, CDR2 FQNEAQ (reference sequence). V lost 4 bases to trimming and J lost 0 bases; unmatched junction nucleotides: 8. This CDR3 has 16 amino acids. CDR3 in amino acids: CASSSTRQGYQETQYF. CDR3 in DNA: TGTGCCAGCAGCTCGACCCGACAGGGCTACCAAGAGACCCAGTACTTC.

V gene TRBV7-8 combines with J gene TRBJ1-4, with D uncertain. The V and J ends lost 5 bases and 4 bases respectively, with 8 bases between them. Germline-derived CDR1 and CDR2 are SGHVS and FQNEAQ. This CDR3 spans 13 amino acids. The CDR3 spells CASSPRLNEKLFF. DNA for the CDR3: TGTGCCAGCAGCCCCCGCCTTAATGAAAAACTGTTTTTT.

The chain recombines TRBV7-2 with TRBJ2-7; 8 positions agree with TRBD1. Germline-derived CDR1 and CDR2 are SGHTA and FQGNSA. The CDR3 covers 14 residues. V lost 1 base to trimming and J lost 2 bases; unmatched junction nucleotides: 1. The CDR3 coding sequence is TGTGCCAGCAGCTTAGGGACAGGGCCCTACGAGCAGTACTTC. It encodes CASSLGTGPYEQYF.

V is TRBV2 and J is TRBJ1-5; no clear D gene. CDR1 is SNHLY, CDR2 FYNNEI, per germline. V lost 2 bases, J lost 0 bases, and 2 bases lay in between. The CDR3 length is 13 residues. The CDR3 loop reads CASSEYSNQPQHF. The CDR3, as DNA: TGTGCCAGCAGTGAATATAGCAATCAGCCCCAGCATTTT.

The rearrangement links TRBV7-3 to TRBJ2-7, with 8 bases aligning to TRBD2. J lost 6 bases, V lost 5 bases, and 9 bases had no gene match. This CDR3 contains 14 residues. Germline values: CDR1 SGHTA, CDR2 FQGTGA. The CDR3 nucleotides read TGTGCCAGCAGCACCAGCGGGAGCGCTTCCGAGCAGTACTTC. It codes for CASSTSGSASEQYF.

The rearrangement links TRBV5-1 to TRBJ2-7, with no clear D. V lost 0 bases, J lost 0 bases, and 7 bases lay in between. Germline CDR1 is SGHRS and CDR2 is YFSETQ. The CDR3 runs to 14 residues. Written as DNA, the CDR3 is TGCGCCAGCAGCTTGGAAGCTAGCTCCTACGAGCAGTACTTC. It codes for CASSLEASSYEQYF.

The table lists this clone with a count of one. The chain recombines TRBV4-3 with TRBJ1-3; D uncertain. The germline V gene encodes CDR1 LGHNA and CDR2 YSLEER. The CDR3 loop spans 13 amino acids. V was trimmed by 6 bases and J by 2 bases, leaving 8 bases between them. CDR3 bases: TGCGCCAGCAGACCAAGAGCTGGAAACACCATATATTTT. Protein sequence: CASRPRAGNTIYF.

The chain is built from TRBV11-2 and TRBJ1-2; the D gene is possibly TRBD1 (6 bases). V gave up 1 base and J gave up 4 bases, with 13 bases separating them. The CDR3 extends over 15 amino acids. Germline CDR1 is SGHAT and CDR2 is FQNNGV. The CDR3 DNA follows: TGTGCCAGCAGCTTAGCCGAGGGGGGGGCCTATGGCTACACCTTC. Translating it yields CASSLAEGGAYGYTF.

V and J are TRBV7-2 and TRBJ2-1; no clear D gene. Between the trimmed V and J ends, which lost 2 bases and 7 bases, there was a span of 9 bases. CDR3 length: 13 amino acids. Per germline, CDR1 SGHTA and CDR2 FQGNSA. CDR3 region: CASSLRPENEQFF. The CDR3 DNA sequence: TGTGCCAGCAGCTTACGTCCCGAAAATGAGCAGTTCTTC.

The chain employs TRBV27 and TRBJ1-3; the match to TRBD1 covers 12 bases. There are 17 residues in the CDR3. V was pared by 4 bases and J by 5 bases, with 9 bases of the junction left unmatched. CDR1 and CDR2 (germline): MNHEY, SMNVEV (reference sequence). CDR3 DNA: TGTGCCAGCAGTTCCGCCTCCGGGACAGGGGGCAGAAACACCATATATTTT. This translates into CASSSASGTGGRNTIYF.

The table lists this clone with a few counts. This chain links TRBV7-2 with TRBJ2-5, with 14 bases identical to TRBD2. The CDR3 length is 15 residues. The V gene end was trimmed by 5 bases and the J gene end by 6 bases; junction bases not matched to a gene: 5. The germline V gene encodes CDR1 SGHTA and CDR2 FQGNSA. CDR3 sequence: CASSPRTSGRKTQYF. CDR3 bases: TGTGCCAGCAGCCCTCGGACTAGCGGGAGGAAGACCCAGTACTTC.

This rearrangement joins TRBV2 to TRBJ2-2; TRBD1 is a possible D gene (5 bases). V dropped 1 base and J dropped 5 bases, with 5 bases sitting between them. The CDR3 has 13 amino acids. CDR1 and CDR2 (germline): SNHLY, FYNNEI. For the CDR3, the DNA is TGTGCCAGCAGTGAAGACAGGACCGGGGAGCTGTTTTTT. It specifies CASSEDRTGELFF.

CDR3 amino acids: CASNPTGIAKNIQYF. For the CDR3, the DNA is TGTGCCAGTAACCCGACAGGTATAGCCAAAAACATTCAGTACTTC. The chain combines TRBV19 with TRBJ2-4; TRBD1 is a possible D gene (6 bases). The CDR3 sequence is 15 residues long. V was pared by 7 bases and J by 0 bases, with 13 bases between. Germline V gene lookup returns CDR1 LNHDA and CDR2 SQIVND (reference sequence).

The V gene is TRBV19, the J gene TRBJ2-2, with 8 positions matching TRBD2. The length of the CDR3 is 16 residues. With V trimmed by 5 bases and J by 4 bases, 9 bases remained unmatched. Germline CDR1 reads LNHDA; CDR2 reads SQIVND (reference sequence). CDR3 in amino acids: CASSPGSGRGTGELFF. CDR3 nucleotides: TGTGCCAGTAGTCCAGGAAGCGGGAGAGGCACCGGGGAGCTGTTTTTT.

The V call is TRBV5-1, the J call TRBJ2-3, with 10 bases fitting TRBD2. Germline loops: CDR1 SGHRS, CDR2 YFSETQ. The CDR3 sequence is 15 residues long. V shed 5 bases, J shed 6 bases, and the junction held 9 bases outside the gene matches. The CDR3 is CASSSSGSGGDTQYF. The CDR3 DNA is TGCGCCAGCAGTTCTAGCGGGAGCGGGGGTGATACGCAGTATTTT.

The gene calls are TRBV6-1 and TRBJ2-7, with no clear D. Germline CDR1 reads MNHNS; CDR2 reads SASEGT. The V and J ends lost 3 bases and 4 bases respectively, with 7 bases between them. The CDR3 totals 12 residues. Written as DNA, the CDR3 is TGTGCCAGCAGTGAGGGGTGGTACGAGCAGTACTTC. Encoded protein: CASSEGWYEQYF.

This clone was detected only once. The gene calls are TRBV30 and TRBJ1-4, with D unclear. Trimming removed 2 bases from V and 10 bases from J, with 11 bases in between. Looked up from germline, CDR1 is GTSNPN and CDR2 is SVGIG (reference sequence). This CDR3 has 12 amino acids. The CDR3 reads CAWSTSGGKLFF. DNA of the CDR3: TGTGCCTGGAGTACCTCAGGCGGAAAACTGTTTTTT.

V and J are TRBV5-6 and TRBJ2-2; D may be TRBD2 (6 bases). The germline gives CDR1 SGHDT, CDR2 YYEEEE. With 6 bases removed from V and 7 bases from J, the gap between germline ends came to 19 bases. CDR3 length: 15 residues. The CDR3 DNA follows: TGTGCCAGCACTCGTCGTCGGAGGGATGGCGGGGAGCTGTTTTTT. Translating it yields CASTRRRRDGGELFF.

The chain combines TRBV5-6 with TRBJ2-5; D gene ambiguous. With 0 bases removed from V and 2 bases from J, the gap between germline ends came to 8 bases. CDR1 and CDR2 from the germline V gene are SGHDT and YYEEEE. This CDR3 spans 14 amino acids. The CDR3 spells CASSLAGRQETQYF. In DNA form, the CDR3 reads TGTGCCAGCAGCTTGGCTGGCAGACAAGAGACCCAGTACTTC.

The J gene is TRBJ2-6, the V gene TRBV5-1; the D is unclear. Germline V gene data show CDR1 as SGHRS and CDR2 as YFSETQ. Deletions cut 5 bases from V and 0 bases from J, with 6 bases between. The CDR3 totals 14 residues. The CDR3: CASSKDSGANVLTF. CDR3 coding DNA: TGCGCCAGCAGTAAGGACTCTGGGGCCAACGTCCTGACTTTC.

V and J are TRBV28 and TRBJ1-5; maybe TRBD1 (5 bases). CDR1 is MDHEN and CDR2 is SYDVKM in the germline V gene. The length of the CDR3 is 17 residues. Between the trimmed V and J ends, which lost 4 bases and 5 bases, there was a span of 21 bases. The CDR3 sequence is CASSSRFRSSGDQPQHF. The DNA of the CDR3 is TGTGCCAGCAGTTCCCGGTTCCGCTCCTCGGGGGATCAGCCCCAGCATTTT.

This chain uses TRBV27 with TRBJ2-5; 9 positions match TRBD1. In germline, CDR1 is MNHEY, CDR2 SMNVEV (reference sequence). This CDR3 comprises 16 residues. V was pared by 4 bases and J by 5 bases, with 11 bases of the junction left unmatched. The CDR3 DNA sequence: TGTGCCAGCAGTTCCCCCGGGACAGGGTTCGGGGAGACCCAGTACTTC. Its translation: CASSSPGTGFGETQYF.

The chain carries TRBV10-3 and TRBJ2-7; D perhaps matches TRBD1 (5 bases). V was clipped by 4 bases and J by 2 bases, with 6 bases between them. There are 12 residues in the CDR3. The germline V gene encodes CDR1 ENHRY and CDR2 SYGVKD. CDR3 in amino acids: CAISAGTYEQYF. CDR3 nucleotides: TGTGCCATCAGTGCAGGGACCTACGAGCAGTACTTC.

CDR3 in amino acids: CASSLVSGRRGDEQFF. Here the CDR3 DNA reads TGTGCCAGCAGCTTGGTTAGCGGGAGGCGTGGGGATGAGCAGTTCTTC. The rearrangement uses TRBV5-6 and TRBJ2-1; the match to TRBD2 covers 10 bases. With 0 bases clipped from V and 8 bases from J, the junction kept 8 bases outside the gene matches. Germline V gene lookup returns CDR1 SGHDT and CDR2 YYEEEE. This CDR3 spans 16 amino acids.

The CDR3 spells CASVTPGQGDEKLFF. The CDR3 DNA follows: TGTGCCAGCGTTACACCGGGACAGGGGGACGAAAAACTGTTTTTT. The V gene is TRBV18, the J gene TRBJ1-4, with 11 bases matching TRBD1. The CDR3 is 15 residues long. Germline V gene lookup returns CDR1 KGHSH and CDR2 LQKENI. V gave up 8 bases and J gave up 8 bases; unmatched junction bases: 10.

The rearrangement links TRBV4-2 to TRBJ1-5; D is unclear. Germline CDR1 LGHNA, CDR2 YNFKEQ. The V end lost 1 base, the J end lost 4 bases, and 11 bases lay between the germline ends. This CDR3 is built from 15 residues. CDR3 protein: CASSQVEGSNQPQHF. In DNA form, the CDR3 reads TGTGCCAGCAGCCAAGTCGAGGGCAGTAATCAGCCCCAGCATTTT.

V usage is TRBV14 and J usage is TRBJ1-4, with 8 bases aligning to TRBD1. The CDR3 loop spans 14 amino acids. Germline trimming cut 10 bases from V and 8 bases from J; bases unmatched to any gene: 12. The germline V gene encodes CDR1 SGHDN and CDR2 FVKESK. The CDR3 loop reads CATSYPGTGEKLFF. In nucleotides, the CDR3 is TGTGCCACCTCCTATCCCGGGACAGGAGAAAAACTGTTTTTT.

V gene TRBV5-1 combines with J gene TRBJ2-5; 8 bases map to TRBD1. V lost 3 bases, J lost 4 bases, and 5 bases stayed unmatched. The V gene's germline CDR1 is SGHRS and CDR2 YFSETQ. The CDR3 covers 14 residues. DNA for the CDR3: TGCGCCAGCAGCTATGGACAGGGTAGAGAGACCCAGTACTTC. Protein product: CASSYGQGRETQYF.

CDR3 residues: CATPGLAGVGELFF. In DNA, the CDR3 is TGTGCCACTCCGGGACTAGCGGGAGTCGGGGAGCTGTTTTTT. The rearrangement joins TRBV6-1 to TRBJ2-2, with 14 bases matching TRBD2. V lost 10 bases and J lost 7; bases outside the gene matches: 5. The germline gives CDR1 MNHNS, CDR2 SASEGT. The CDR3 sequence is 14 residues long.

The chain's CDR3 is CSVEGRGEQGAVMVRDTQYF. CDR3 DNA sequence: TGCAGCGTTGAAGGAAGGGGCGAGCAGGGGGCGGTAATGGTTAGAGATACGCAGTATTTT. The chain employs TRBV29-1 and TRBJ2-3, with 8 bases fitting TRBD1. CDR1 and CDR2 from the germline V gene are SQVTM and ANQGSEA. The CDR3 sequence is 20 residues long. V shed 1 base and J 5 bases; nucleotides not matched to a gene: 23.

This CDR3 is CASSLIVGELFF. CDR3 DNA: TGTGCCAGCAGCTTGATAGTCGGGGAGCTGTTTTTT. The rearrangement joins TRBV7-9 to TRBJ2-2; D is ambiguous. V was clipped by 3 bases and J by 7 bases, with 6 bases between them. Germline CDR1 and CDR2: SEHNR and FQNEAQ (reference sequence). The CDR3 is 12 residues long.

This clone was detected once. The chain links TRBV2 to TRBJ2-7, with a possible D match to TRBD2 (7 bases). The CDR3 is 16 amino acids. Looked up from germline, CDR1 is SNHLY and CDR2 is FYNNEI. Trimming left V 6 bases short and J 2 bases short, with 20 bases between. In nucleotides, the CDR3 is TGTGCCAGCAGGGAGACCGGCGGGGGCCGGCCCTACGAGCAGTACTTC. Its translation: CASRETGGGRPYEQYF. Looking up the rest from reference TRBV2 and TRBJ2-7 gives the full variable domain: EPEVTQTPSHQVTQMGQEVILRCVPISNHLYFYWYRQILGQKVEFLVSFYNNEISEKSEIFDDQFSVERPDGSNFTLKIRSTKLEDSAMYFCASRETGGGRPYEQYFGPGTRLTVT.